Listed here are 16 T cell receptor beta chains from one sample, sequenced in a study of regulatory T cells in long-lasting Graves disease. For TCR beta, libraries came from iRepertoire HTBI primers and Arm-PCR of CDR3 regions. Each CDR3 protein gets one entry after TCRdb re-called the multiplex PCR reads with MiXCR. This table holds 400,000 to 450,000 distinct CDR3 sequences, roughly a quarter found once. The sample's time point: persistent/refractory GD, antithyroid drugs over 5 years with positive TRAb. TCR sequences were obtained from RNA taken from PBMCs. The sample consisted of peripheral blood mononuclear cells (PBMCs), taken when the disease was refractory, from a patient treated with antithyroid drugs. Receptors originate from a female donor with Graves disease.

The chain links TRBV4-1 to TRBJ2-7; possible D gene TRBD1, 5 bases. The germline V and J ends were trimmed by 4 bases and 12 bases, with 13 bases remaining between them. CDR1 and CDR2 from the germline V gene are MGHRA and YSYEKL. The CDR3 runs to 11 residues. CDR3 sequence: CASSLNRSLYF. The CDR3 DNA reads TGCGCCAGCAGCCTAAACAGGAGTCTGTACTTC.

This clonotype was detected a few times. The chain combines TRBV6-5 with TRBJ2-2; TRBD2 matches 7 bases. The CDR3 totals 20 residues. The V gene end was trimmed by 0 bases and the J gene end by 0 bases; junction bases not matched to a gene: 13. Germline values: CDR1 MNHEY, CDR2 SVGAGI. CDR3 protein: CASSYSTAGTLTANTGELFF. CDR3 DNA: TGTGCCAGCAGTTACTCCACAGCGGGAACTCTAACCGCGAACACCGGGGAGCTGTTTTTT.

The chain links TRBV3-1 to TRBJ1-2, with 8 bases lining up with TRBD1. V lost 1 base to trimming and J lost 4 bases; unmatched junction nucleotides: 5. CDR3 size: 15 residues. In germline, CDR1 is LGHDT, CDR2 YNNKEL (reference sequence). CDR3 bases: TGTGCCAGCAGCCAAGTGGCAGGGGGCATCTATGGCTACACCTTC. Its protein is CASSQVAGGIYGYTF.

The J gene is TRBJ1-2, the V gene TRBV25-1; 10 nucleotides align to TRBD1. The CDR3 totals 15 residues. Germline assignment: CDR1 MGHDK and CDR2 SYGVNS. V was pared by 3 bases and J by 8 bases, with 9 bases of the junction left unmatched. CDR3 loop: CASSDPDRGRKGYTF. The CDR3 DNA follows: TGTGCCAGCAGTGACCCCGACAGGGGGCGAAAAGGCTACACCTTC.

This clonotype came up a few times. The CDR3 region has the DNA TGCAGTGCTAGTCTCGGGGCAAAAATTGGAGGTGAAAAACTGTTTTTT. Amino acids: CSASLGAKIGGEKLFF. V is TRBV20-1 and J is TRBJ1-4, with a tentative D call TRBD1 (5 bases). The CDR3 covers 16 residues. The germline CDR1 and CDR2 sequences are DFQATT and SNEGSKA (reference sequence). V dropped 3 bases and J dropped 7 bases, with 21 bases sitting between them.

The chain joins TRBV3-1 to TRBJ2-2, with 14 bases lining up with TRBD2. Unmatched junction bases numbered 3, after V lost 0 bases and J lost 6 bases. This CDR3 has 17 residues. Germline CDR1 LGHDT, CDR2 YNNKEL (reference sequence). CDR3 sequence (DNA): TGTGCCAGCAGCCAAGACCAGGGACTAGCGGGAGCCGGGGAGCTGTTTTTT. Encoded protein: CASSQDQGLAGAGELFF.

At least ten counts were recorded for this clonotype. This chain joins TRBV28 and TRBJ1-1, with 12 positions matching TRBD1. The CDR3 has 16 residues. Germline V gives CDR1 MDHEN, CDR2 SYDVKM. The V segment lost 5 bases and the J segment 6 bases; nucleotides outside the gene matches: 10. The CDR3 here is CASSPQGQGARAEAFF. The CDR3 nucleotides read TGTGCCAGCAGTCCCCAGGGACAGGGGGCGCGCGCTGAAGCTTTCTTT.

This clonotype was counted at least ten times. The genes are TRBV28 and TRBJ1-6; tentative D call: TRBD1 (5 bases). The germline V gene encodes CDR1 MDHEN and CDR2 SYDVKM. V was clipped by 6 bases and J by 6 bases, with 15 bases between them. The CDR3 is made up of 15 amino acids. CDR3 sequence (DNA): TGTGCCAGCAGGGCGAGGTTGGGGGTTAATTCACCCCTCCACTTT. Translating gives CASRARLGVNSPLHF. The complete variable domain, with remaining parts taken from reference TRBV28 and TRBJ1-6, reads DVKVTQSSRYLVKRTGEKVFLECVQDMDHENMFWYRQDPGLGLRLIYFSYDVKMKEKGDIPEGYSVSREKKERFSLILESASTNQTSMYLCASRARLGVNSPLHFGNGTRLTVT.

This clonotype was seen at least ten times. The chain has TRBV2 and TRBJ2-6, with D uncertain. Trimming stripped 10 bases from V and 1 base from J, with 11 bases between. The length of the CDR3 is 14 residues. Germline V lookup: CDR1 SNHLY, CDR2 FYNNEI. The CDR3 protein is CATKGVSGANVLTF. The DNA of the CDR3 is TGTGCCACCAAGGGCGTATCTGGGGCCAACGTCCTGACTTTC.

This clonotype occurred a few times. The chain employs TRBV19 and TRBJ2-2; perhaps TRBD2 as D (6 bases). Germline CDR1 reads LNHDA; CDR2 reads SQIVND (reference sequence). Trimming cost V 6 bases and J 7 bases, with 15 bases left between them. The length of the CDR3 is 14 residues. CDR3 bases: TGTGCCAGTAGGCGCGGAGGGTCGGGCGGGGAGCTGTTTTTT. It encodes CASRRGGSGGELFF.

J is TRBJ2-7 and V is TRBV25-1; D possibly uses TRBD1 or TRBD2 (6 bases each). Germline values: CDR1 MGHDK, CDR2 SYGVNS. Trimming cost V 8 bases and J 4 bases, with 24 bases left between them. CDR3 length equals 16 residues. This CDR3 is CASQGKSGAIWYEQYF. The CDR3 DNA reads as TGTGCCAGCCAGGGGAAATCGGGGGCGATTTGGTACGAGCAGTACTTC.

The rearrangement joins TRBV9 to TRBJ1-4; D gene uncertain. The CDR3 is 15 amino acids. Trimming cost V 3 bases and J 0 bases, with 9 bases left between them. The V gene's germline CDR1 is SGDLS and CDR2 YYNGEE. The CDR3 loop is CASSGDGATNEKLFF. CDR3 DNA sequence: TGTGCCAGCAGCGGTGACGGAGCAACTAATGAAAAACTGTTTTTT.

A word on this clonotype: A read error likely explains this, since a far larger clone differs by one base. This chain links TRBV27 with TRBJ1-6, with 8 nucleotides matching TRBD1. The V gene end was trimmed by 6 bases and the J gene end by 9 bases; junction bases not matched to a gene: 10. Germline CDR1 and CDR2: MNHEY and SMNVEV (reference sequence). The CDR3 is 15 residues long. CDR3 amino acids: CASRLPGQEASPLHF. CDR3 nucleotides: TGTGCCAGCAGGTTACCGGGACAGGAGGCTTCACCCCTCCACTTT.

The V gene is TRBV20-1, the J gene TRBJ1-5; D unclear. The CDR3 runs 14 residues. V lost 3 bases to trimming and J lost 6 bases, with 15 bases between them. The V gene's germline CDR1 is DFQATT and CDR2 SNEGSKA (reference sequence). In DNA form, the CDR3 reads TGCAGTGCTAGTAGAAGGATTTGGGGTCAGCCCCAGCATTTT. Translating it yields CSASRRIWGQPQHF.

This clonotype was seen at least ten times. The chain links TRBV18 to TRBJ2-2; no firm D call. Germline lookup yields CDR1 KGHSH and CDR2 LQKENI. V lost 0 bases to trimming and J lost 7 bases, with 9 bases between them. The CDR3 runs 14 residues. CDR3 in amino acids: CASSPPLRIGELFF. CDR3 coding DNA: TGTGCCAGCTCACCACCGCTAAGAATCGGGGAGCTGTTTTTT.

The chain couples TRBV4-1 to TRBJ1-5; 8 nucleotides match TRBD1. CDR1 MGHRA and CDR2 YSYEKL come from the germline V gene. Unmatched junction bases numbered 9, after V lost 3 bases and J lost 5 bases. The CDR3 totals 16 residues. The DNA for the CDR3 is TGCGCCAGCAGCCAGAGGGCAAGCAGGGGGCATCAGCCCCAGCATTTT. Translated: CASSQRASRGHQPQHF.